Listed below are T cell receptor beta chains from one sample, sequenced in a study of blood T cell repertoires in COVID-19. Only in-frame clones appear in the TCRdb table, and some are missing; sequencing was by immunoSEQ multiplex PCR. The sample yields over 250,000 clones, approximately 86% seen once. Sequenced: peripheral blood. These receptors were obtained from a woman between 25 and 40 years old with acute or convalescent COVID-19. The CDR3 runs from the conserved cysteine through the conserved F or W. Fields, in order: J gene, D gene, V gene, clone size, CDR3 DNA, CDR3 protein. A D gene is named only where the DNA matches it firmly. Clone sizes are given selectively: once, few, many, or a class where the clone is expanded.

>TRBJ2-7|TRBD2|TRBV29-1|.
TGCAGCGTTGCAGCGGGAGACGAGCAGTACTTC
CSVAAGDEQYF
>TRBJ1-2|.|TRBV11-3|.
TGTGCCAGCAGCTTAGTCTGGGGGGATGGCTACACCTTC
CASSLVWGDGYTF
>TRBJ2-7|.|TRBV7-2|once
TGTGCCAGCAGCTCCCGGACAGAGGGGTACGAGCAGTACTTC
CASSSRTEGYEQYF
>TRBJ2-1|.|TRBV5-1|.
TGCGCCAGCAGCTTGGGAGGGAATGAGCAGTTCTTC
CASSLGGNEQFF
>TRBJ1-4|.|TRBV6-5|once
TGTGCCAGCAGTTACGGGGCCATTAGTGAAAAACTGTTTTTT
CASSYGAISEKLFF
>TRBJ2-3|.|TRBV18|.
TGTGCCAGCTCATACAGTGGAGATACGCAGTATTTT
CASSYSGDTQYF
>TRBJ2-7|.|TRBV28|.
TGTGCCAGCAGTCAACAGGGTTTGGGGCAGTACTTC
CASSQQGLGQYF
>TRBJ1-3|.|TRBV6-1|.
TGTGCCAGCAGTGAACTGAGCGTAATCAGCTCTGGAAACACCATATATTTT
CASSELSVISSGNTIYF
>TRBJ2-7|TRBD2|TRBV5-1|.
TGCGCCAGCAGCCACTCTAGCGGGACCTACGAGCAGTACTTC
CASSHSSGTYEQYF
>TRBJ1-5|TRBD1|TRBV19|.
TGTGCCAGTAGTATCACTACCCCGGGACAGCATCCTAGCAATCAGCCCCAGCATTTT
CASSITTPGQHPSNQPQHF
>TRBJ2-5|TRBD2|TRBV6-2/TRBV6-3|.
TGTGCCAGCAGTTACAACGGCGGGAGTTTAGGAGAGACCCAGTACTTC
CASSYNGGSLGETQYF
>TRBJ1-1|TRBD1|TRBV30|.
TGTGCCTGGAGTGTAGGTAGGTGGGACAGAGGCACTGAAGCTTTCTTT
CAWSVGRWDRGTEAFF
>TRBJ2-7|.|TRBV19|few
TGTGCCAGTAGCGTCGACACGCACTCCTACGAGCAGTACTTC
CASSVDTHSYEQYF
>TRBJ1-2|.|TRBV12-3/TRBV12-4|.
TGTGCCAGCAGTTTAATATATGGCTACACCTTC
CASSLIYGYTF
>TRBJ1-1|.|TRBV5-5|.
TGTGCCAGCAGCTGGACAGCACCCGTTCGGGTGAACACTGAAGCTTTCTTT
CASSWTAPVRVNTEAFF
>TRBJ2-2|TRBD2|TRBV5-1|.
TGCGCCACAAGCCCTAGCGGGTACACCGGGGAGCTGTTTTTT
CATSPSGYTGELFF
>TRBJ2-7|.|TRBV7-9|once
TGTGCCAGCAGCGAGGTGGATTACGAGCAGTACTTC
CASSEVDYEQYF
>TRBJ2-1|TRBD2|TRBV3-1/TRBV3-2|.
TGTGCCAGCAGACCCAGCGGGGGACTCTCCTACAATGAGCAGTTCTTC
CASRPSGGLSYNEQFF
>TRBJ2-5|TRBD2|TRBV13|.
TGTGCCAGCAGCCCGAGGACTAGCGGGGCACAAGAGACCCAGTACTTC
CASSPRTSGAQETQYF
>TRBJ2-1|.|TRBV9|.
TGTGCCAGCAGCCCGCTATACAATGAGCAGTTCTTC
CASSPLYNEQFF
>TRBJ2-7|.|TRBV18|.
TGTGCCAGCTCACCTGCCAGGGGCGGCTACGAGCAGTACTTC
CASSPARGGYEQYF
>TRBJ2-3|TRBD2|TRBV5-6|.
TGTGCCAGCAGCCCTTCTAGCGGGATAAGAACAGATACGCAGTATTTT
CASSPSSGIRTDTQYF
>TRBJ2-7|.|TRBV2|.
TGTGCCAGCACGCCAGCCTACGAGCAGTACTTC
CASTPAYEQYF
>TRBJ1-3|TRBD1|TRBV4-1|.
TGCGCCAGCAGCCCCGTGTGGGACACAGGGGGCGGCGTGAGGAACACCATATATTTT
CASSPVWDTGGGVRNTIYF
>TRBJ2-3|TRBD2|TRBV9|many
TGTGCCAGCAGCGTATTGGAACTAGCGGATACGCAGTATTTT
CASSVLELADTQYF
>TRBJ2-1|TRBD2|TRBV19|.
TGTGCCAGTAGTTTTCTAGCGGGAGGCCTTAGCTCCTACAATGAGCAGTTCTTC
CASSFLAGGLSSYNEQFF
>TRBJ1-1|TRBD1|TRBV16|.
TGTGCCAGCAGCCTACAGGGGGCTGTCACTGAAGCTTTCTTT
CASSLQGAVTEAFF
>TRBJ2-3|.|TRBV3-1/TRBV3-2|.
TGTGCCAGCAGCCAAGGGGGCTGGACAGATACGCAGTATTTT
CASSQGGWTDTQYF
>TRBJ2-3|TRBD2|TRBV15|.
TGTGCCACCAGCAGCCCTAGCGGGGACGCAGTTACGCAGTATTTT
CATSSPSGDAVTQYF